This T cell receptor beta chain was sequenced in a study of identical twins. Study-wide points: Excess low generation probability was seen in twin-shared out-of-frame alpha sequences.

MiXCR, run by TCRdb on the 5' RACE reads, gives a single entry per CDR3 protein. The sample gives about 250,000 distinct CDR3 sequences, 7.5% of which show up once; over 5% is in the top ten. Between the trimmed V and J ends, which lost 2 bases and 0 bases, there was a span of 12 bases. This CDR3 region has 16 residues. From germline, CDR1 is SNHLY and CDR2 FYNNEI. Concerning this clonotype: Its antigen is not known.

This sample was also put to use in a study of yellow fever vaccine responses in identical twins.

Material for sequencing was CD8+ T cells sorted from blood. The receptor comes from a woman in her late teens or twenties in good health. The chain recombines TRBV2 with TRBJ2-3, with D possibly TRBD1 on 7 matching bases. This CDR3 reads CASSETEGASTDTQYF. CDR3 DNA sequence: TGTGCCAGCAGTGAAACGGAGGGGGCCAGCACAGATACGCAGTATTTT. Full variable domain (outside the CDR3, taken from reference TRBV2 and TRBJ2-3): EPEVTQTPSHQVTQMGQEVILRCVPISNHLYFYWYRQILGQKVEFLVSFYNNEISEKSEIFDDQFSVERPDGSNFTLKIRSTKLEDSAMYFCASSETEGASTDTQYFGPGTRLTVL.